These 15 T cell receptor beta chains originate from one sample sequenced in a study of CD8 T cells in ankylosing spondylitis (dated by TCRdb to the late 2010s). The paper's findings and limits, for the study overall: Blood from ankylosing spondylitis patients appeared to be characterized by a TCR beta motif made up of several highly homologous amino acid variants.

The antigens for these receptors are not known. Library preparation used 5' RACE. This sample was sequenced with an Illumina HiSeq 2500. TCRdb reworked the public reads: Q25 trimming with fastp, MiXCR clone assembly, productive beta chains retained. Rows merge per CDR3 protein into single entries with the most common DNA and genes. A total of 450,000 to 550,000 distinct CDR3 sequences appear in this sample, roughly 5% of them only once. Around 3.5% of the sample rests with the top ten. Sequencing was performed on blood, either unsorted or a sorted T cell fraction (not recorded which). These TCRs come from a male donor with ankylosing spondylitis.

This clonotype appeared many times. This chain uses TRBV24-1 with TRBJ2-3; TRBD2 matches at 12 bases. The CDR3 covers 21 residues. V shed 4 bases and J 0 bases; nucleotides not matched to a gene: 16. CDR1 is KGHDR and CDR2 is SFDVKD in the germline V gene. In DNA, the CDR3 is TGTGCCACCAGTGACGCTCGACTAGCGGGGGACTCATCTGCTAGCACAGATACGCAGTATTTT. This sequence encodes CATSDARLAGDSSASTDTQYF.

The table lists this clonotype with many counts. The J gene is TRBJ1-5, the V gene TRBV20-1, with D perhaps TRBD1 (5 bases). The V gene lost 5 bases and the J gene lost 5 bases, with 19 bases spanning the gap. The germline V gene has CDR1 DFQATT and CDR2 SNEGSKA (reference sequence). This CDR3 region has 15 residues. The CDR3 DNA reads TGCAGTGCTGCCCGGATTGGGGCGCTTGATCAGCCCCAGCATTTT. This codes for CSAARIGALDQPQHF.

This clonotype came up many times. This sequence joins TRBV6-1 and TRBJ1-1, with TRBD1 matching 7 bases. The J segment lost 1 base and the V segment lost 3 bases, leaving 5 bases of the junction unmatched. This CDR3 contains 15 residues. CDR1 and CDR2 (germline): MNHNS, SASEGT. For the CDR3, the DNA is TGTGCCAGCAGTGAGCCGGGACAGTCGAACACTGAAGCTTTCTTT. Translating gives CASSEPGQSNTEAFF.

There are many counts of this clonotype. The chain recombines TRBV29-1 with TRBJ1-1, with D possibly being TRBD1 (5 bases). Germline assignment: CDR1 SQVTM and CDR2 ANQGSEA. There are 12 residues in the CDR3. Trimming pared 4 bases from V and 2 bases from J, leaving 8 bases between. CDR3 DNA: TGCAGCGTTGGGCAGGGAAACACTGAAGCTTTCTTT. Amino acids: CSVGQGNTEAFF.

This chain connects TRBV20-1 to TRBJ2-1; TRBD2 aligns across 12 bases. CDR1 and CDR2 from the germline V gene are DFQATT and SNEGSKA (reference sequence). V shed 6 bases and J 4 bases; nucleotides not matched to a gene: 10. The CDR3 totals 16 residues. As DNA, the CDR3 is TGCAGTGCCCTGACTAGCGGGAGCGTGGTATACAATGAGCAGTTCTTC. Its translation: CSALTSGSVVYNEQFF.

This clonotype was detected only a few times. This chain links TRBV6-1 with TRBJ2-1, with D possibly matching TRBD2 (7 bases). V was shortened by 4 bases and J by 10 bases, with 20 bases between the two germline ends. The CDR3 is 15 residues long. Per germline, CDR1 MNHNS and CDR2 SASEGT. This CDR3 reads CASSGGGGGTNEQFF. In DNA, the CDR3 is TGTGCCAGCAGTGGGGGGGGCGGGGGAACCAACGAGCAGTTCTTC.

The table lists this clonotype with a few counts. The rearrangement joins TRBV11-3 to TRBJ1-1, with D maybe TRBD1 (6 bases). The CDR3 runs to 14 residues. Trimming cost V 6 bases and J 3 bases, with 14 bases left between them. Germline V gene data show CDR1 as SGHNT and CDR2 as YENEEA. The CDR3 loop reads CASSRQGSDTEAFF. DNA of the CDR3: TGTGCCAGCAGTCGGCAGGGGTCGGACACTGAAGCTTTCTTT.

This clonotype showed up many times. This chain links TRBV20-1 with TRBJ1-2; a weak D match, TRBD1 (6 bases). Germline CDR1 and CDR2: DFQATT and SNEGSKA (reference sequence). This CDR3 has 12 amino acids. V lost 6 bases and J lost 0, with 8 bases in between. The CDR3 region has the DNA TGCAGTGCGGCAGGGGCTAACTATGGCTACACCTTC. Residues: CSAAGANYGYTF.

The chain uses TRBV7-6 and TRBJ1-1; D unclear. The CDR3 is 14 amino acids. Germline-derived CDR1 and CDR2 are SGHVS and FNYEAQ. Between the trimmed V and J ends, which lost 3 bases and 1 base, there was a span of 9 bases. This CDR3 reads CASSLRERNTEAFF. CDR3 in DNA: TGTGCCAGCAGCTTGAGGGAGAGGAACACTGAAGCTTTCTTT.

The chain is built from TRBV5-3 and TRBJ2-3, with 10 bases that match TRBD2. TRBV5-3 falls under the ORF class, with uncertain function. CDR3 length: 14 amino acids. V was pared by 8 bases and J by 5 bases, with 8 bases of the junction left unmatched. CDR3 DNA: TGTGCCAGGGGCCCCGGACTAGCGGAAGATACGCAGTATTTT. This codes for CARGPGLAEDTQYF.

This clonotype appeared many times. The rearrangement uses TRBV6-1 and TRBJ1-5, with D unclear. This CDR3 has 11 residues. V lost 3 bases to trimming and J lost 6 bases, with 3 bases between them. Germline CDR1 and CDR2: MNHNS and SASEGT. This CDR3 is CASSEFQPQHF. CDR3 nucleotides: TGTGCCAGCAGTGAGTTTCAGCCCCAGCATTTT.

This clonotype was observed at least ten times. The chain recombines TRBV20-1 with TRBJ1-5; tentatively, D is TRBD1 (5 bases). The CDR3 runs to 13 residues. The germline V gene encodes CDR1 DFQATT and CDR2 SNEGSKA (reference sequence). Trimming removed 5 bases from V and 5 bases from J, with 13 bases in between. DNA of the CDR3: TGCAGTGCTTCACGGGGGAAGGATCAGCCCCAGCATTTT. Encoded protein: CSASRGKDQPQHF.

This clonotype was counted many times. The chain carries TRBV6-2 or TRBV6-3 and TRBJ1-1; D not resolved. Per the germline V gene, CDR1 is MNHEY and CDR2 is SVGEGT. The CDR3 runs to 13 residues. Trimming cost V 0 bases and J 4 bases, with 6 bases left between them. The CDR3 is CASSYSKGTEAFF. The CDR3 bases are TGTGCCAGCAGTTACTCGAAGGGCACTGAAGCTTTCTTT.

At least ten counts were recorded for this clonotype. The gene calls are TRBV12-5 and TRBJ2-1, with 10 bases fitting TRBD2. The CDR3 totals 14 residues. The ends lost 6 bases at V and 7 bases at J; junction bases unmatched: 6. Germline CDR1 reads LGHNT; CDR2 reads FRNRAP. DNA of the CDR3: TGTGCTAGTGGAGAAAGAGCGGGGGGGAATGAGCAGTTCTTC. It specifies CASGERAGGNEQFF. Filled out from reference TRBV12-5 and TRBJ2-1, the complete variable domain reads DARVTQTPRHKVTEMGQEVTMRCQPILGHNTVFWYRQTMMQGLELLAYFRNRAPLDDSGMPKDRFSAEMPDATLATLKIQPSEPRDSAVYFCASGERAGGNEQFFGPGTRLTVL.

This clonotype appeared many times. The chain recombines TRBV5-1 with TRBJ1-1; possible D gene TRBD1, 5 bases. V was trimmed by 4 bases and J by 2 bases, leaving 9 bases between them. The germline V gene encodes CDR1 SGHRS and CDR2 YFSETQ. CDR3 length: 13 amino acids. The CDR3 DNA follows: TGCGCCAGCAGCGGGGACCCTAACACTGAAGCTTTCTTT. This codes for CASSGDPNTEAFF.